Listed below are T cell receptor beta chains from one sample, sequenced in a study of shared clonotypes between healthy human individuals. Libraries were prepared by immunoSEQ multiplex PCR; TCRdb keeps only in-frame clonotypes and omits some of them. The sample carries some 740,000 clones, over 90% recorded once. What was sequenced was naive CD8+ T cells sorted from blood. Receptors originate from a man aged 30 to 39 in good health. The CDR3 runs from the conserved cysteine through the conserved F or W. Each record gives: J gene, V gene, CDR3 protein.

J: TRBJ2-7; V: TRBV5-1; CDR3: CASSLEGQTTENYEQYF
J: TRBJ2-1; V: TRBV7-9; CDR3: CASSTVAQSAYNEQFF
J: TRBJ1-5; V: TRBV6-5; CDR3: CASSYSTDQPQHF
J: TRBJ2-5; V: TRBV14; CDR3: CASSNGLAGSVETQYF
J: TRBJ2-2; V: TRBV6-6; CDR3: CASIPDRGYTGELFF
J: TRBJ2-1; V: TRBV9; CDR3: CASSVGTSGGNEQFF
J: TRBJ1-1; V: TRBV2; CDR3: CASNTGTGGMNTEAFF
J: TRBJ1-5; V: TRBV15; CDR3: CATSRAGLGNQPQHF
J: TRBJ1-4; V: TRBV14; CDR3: CASSEQSSFEKLFF
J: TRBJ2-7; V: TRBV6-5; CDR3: CASSYGDPMKNEQYF
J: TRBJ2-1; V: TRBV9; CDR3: CASSDRQSSYNEQFF
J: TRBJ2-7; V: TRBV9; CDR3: CASSVAIGDGFSSYEQYF
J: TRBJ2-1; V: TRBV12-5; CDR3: CASGPGQGGNEQFF
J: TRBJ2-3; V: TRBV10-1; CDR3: CASSDSRITDTQYF
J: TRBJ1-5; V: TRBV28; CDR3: CASSSRQGMGGQPQHF
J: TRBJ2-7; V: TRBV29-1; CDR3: CSALSSGSYEQYF
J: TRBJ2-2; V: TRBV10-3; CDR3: CAINREFPGELFF
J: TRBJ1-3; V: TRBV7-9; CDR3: CATSGPSSGNTIYF
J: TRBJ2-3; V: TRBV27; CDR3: CASTERAWVGSSGTDTQYF
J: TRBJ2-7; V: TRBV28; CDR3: CASSAVDYEQYF
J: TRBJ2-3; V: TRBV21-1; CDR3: CASGAPGASIPDTQYF
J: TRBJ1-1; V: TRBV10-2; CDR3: CASSEYIQGYGTEAFF
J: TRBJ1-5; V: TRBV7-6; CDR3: CASSLGEINQPQHF
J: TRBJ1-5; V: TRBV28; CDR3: CASSFRYRASNQPQHF
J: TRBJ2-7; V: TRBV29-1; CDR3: CSVGAGRSYEQYF
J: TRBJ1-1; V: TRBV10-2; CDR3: CASSDPGQGWTEAFF
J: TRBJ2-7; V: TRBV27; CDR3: CASSEGGPYEQYF
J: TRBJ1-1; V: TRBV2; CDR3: CASSETGSKNTEAFF
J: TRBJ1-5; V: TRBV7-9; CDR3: CASSPLTEGQVNQPQHF
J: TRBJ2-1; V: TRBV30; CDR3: CAWSGLGGGEQFF
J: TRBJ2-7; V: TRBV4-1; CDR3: CASSQAGMVYEQYF
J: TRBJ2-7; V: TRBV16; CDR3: CASSHRDSYEQYF
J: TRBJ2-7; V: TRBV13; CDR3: CASSPGTTYEQYF
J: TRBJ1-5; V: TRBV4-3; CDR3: CASSQDWDREYSSNQPQHF
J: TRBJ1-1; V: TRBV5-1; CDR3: CASSPWGSEAFF
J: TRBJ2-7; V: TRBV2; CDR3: CATQGRDRGLEQYF
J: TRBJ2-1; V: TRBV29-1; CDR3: CSVEGLSESSYNEQFF
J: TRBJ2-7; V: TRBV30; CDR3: CAWKQGFFREQYF
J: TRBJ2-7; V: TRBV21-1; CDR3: CASSKADNRLADNSYEQYF
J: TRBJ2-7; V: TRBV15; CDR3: CATSRDLGLAAYEQYF
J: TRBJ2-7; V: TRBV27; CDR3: CASSLSSTSLSYEQYF
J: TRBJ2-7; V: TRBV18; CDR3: CASSTPEGTIYEQYF
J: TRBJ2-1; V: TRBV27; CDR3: CASLPLNGGSYNEQFF
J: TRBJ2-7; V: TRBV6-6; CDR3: CASSPGGYEQYF
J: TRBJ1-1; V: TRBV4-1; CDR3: CASSQWTGNTEAFF
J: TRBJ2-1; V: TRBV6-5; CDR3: CASSPSGRLYNEQFF
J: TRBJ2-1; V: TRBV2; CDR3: CASGRGRESYNNEQFF
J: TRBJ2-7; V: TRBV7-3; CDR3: CASSLTGSLNEQYF
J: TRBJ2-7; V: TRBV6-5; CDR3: CASKGPSYEQYF
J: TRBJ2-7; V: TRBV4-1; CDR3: CASSQEAGGPTEQYF
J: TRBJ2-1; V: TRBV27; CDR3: CASSLGAGLYNEQFF
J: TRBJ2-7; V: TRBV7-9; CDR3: CASIEPLSYEQYF